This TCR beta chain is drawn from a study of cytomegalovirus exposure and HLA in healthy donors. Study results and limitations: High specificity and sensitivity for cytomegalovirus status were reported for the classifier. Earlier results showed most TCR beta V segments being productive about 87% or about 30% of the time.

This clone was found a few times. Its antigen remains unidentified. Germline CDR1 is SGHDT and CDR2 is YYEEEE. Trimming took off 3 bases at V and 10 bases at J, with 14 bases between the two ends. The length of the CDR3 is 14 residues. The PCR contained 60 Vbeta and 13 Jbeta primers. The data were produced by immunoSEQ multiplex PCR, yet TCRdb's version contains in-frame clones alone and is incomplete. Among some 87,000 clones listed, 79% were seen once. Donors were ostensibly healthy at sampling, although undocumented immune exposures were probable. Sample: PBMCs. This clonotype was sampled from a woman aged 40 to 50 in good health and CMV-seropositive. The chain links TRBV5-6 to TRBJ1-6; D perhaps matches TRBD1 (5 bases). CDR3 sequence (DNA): TGTGCCAGCAGCTCAACGGGGGTTAAGTCACCCCTCCACTTT. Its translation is CASSSTGVKSPLHF.